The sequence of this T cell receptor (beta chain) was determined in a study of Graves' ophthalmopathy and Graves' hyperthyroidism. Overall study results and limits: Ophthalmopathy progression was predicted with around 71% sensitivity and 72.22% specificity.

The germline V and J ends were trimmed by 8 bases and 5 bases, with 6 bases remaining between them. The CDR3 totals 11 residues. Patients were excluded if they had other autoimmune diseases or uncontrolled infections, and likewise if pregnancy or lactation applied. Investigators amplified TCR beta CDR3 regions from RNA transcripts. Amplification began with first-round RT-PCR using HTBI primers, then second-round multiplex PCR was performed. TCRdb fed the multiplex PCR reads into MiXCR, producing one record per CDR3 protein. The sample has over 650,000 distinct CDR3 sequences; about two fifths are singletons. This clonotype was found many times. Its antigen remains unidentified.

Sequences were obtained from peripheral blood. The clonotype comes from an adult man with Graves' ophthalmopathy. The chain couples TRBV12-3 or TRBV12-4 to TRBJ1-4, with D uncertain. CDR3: CASGKNEKLFF. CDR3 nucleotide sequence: TGTGCCAGCGGCAAGAATGAAAAACTGTTTTTT.